Listed below are T cell receptor beta chains from one sample, sequenced in a study of blood T cell repertoires in COVID-19. Clones were sequenced by immunoSEQ multiplex PCR, and TCRdb holds only the in-frame ones, with some missing. Here the sample spans around 270,000 clones, approximately 90% being singletons. Sequenced: peripheral blood. The receptors originated from a man aged 55 to 69 who had recovered from COVID-19. CDR3s include the opening cysteine and the closing phenylalanine or tryptophan. The D gene is left open where the match is weak. Clone size is not always given. Where it is, it says once, few, many or a class for expanded clones.

d_gene: TRBD1; j_gene: TRBJ2-7; abundance: NA; v_gene: TRBV5-1; CDR3aa: CASSLDRGPNYEQYF; CDR3nt: TGCGCCAGCAGCTTGGACAGGGGCCCAAATTACGAGCAGTACTTC
d_gene: NA; j_gene: TRBJ1-1; abundance: NA; v_gene: TRBV6-2/TRBV6-3; CDR3aa: CASSYWPGTYQLNTEAFF; CDR3nt: TGTGCCAGCAGTTACTGGCCCGGGACATATCAATTGAACACTGAAGCTTTCTTT
d_gene: NA; j_gene: TRBJ2-3; abundance: NA; v_gene: TRBV9; CDR3aa: CASSVDQGRTDTQYF; CDR3nt: TGTGCCAGCAGCGTAGATCAGGGGCGCACAGATACGCAGTATTTT
d_gene: TRBD2; j_gene: TRBJ2-5; abundance: NA; v_gene: TRBV7-8; CDR3aa: CASMIRGEGETQYF; CDR3nt: TGTGCCAGCATGATTCGAGGGGAGGGAGAGACCCAGTACTTC
d_gene: NA; j_gene: TRBJ1-1; abundance: NA; v_gene: TRBV11-2; CDR3aa: CASSLGAMNTEAFF; CDR3nt: TGTGCCAGCAGCTTAGGGGCGATGAACACTGAAGCTTTCTTT
d_gene: NA; j_gene: TRBJ1-1; abundance: once; v_gene: TRBV4-1; CDR3aa: CASSQGGRAPMNTEAFF; CDR3nt: TGCGCCAGCAGCCAAGGGGGCAGGGCCCCCATGAACACTGAAGCTTTCTTT
d_gene: NA; j_gene: TRBJ2-7; abundance: NA; v_gene: TRBV27; CDR3aa: CASSSPGTAKGGQYF; CDR3nt: TGTGCCAGCAGTAGCCCCGGGACGGCTAAGGGAGGACAGTACTTC
d_gene: NA; j_gene: TRBJ2-5; abundance: NA; v_gene: TRBV15; CDR3aa: CATSRGAGEGQETQYF; CDR3nt: TGTGCCACCAGCAGGGGGGCAGGTGAGGGACAAGAGACCCAGTACTTC
d_gene: NA; j_gene: TRBJ1-2; abundance: NA; v_gene: TRBV27; CDR3aa: CASSTTINYGYTF; CDR3nt: TGTGCCAGCAGTACCACAATCAACTATGGCTACACCTTC
d_gene: NA; j_gene: TRBJ2-5; abundance: NA; v_gene: TRBV15; CDR3aa: CATSRQLQETQYF; CDR3nt: TGTGCCACCAGTCGACAGCTACAAGAGACCCAGTACTTC
d_gene: TRBD1; j_gene: TRBJ1-6; abundance: few; v_gene: TRBV27; CDR3aa: CASSAVQGFNSPLHF; CDR3nt: TGTGCCAGCAGTGCCGTACAGGGGTTTAATTCACCCCTCCACTTT
d_gene: TRBD1; j_gene: TRBJ1-1; abundance: NA; v_gene: TRBV3-1/TRBV3-2; CDR3aa: CASSLGTGIIEAFF; CDR3nt: TGTGCCAGCAGCCTTGGGACAGGGATAATTGAAGCTTTCTTT
d_gene: NA; j_gene: TRBJ2-7; abundance: NA; v_gene: TRBV13; CDR3aa: CASSLAGVTYEQYF; CDR3nt: TGTGCCAGCAGCTTAGCAGGGGTAACCTACGAGCAGTACTTC
d_gene: NA; j_gene: TRBJ2-6; abundance: NA; v_gene: TRBV29-1; CDR3aa: CSVEVTGPSYGANVLTF; CDR3nt: TGCAGCGTTGAAGTCACAGGGCCCTCTTATGGGGCCAACGTCCTGACTTTC
d_gene: TRBD1; j_gene: TRBJ2-1; abundance: NA; v_gene: TRBV18; CDR3aa: CASSTGQGASRRNNEQFF; CDR3nt: TGTGCCAGCTCTACGGGACAGGGGGCCTCTAGAAGGAACAATGAGCAGTTCTTC
d_gene: NA; j_gene: TRBJ1-1; abundance: NA; v_gene: TRBV18; CDR3aa: CASSLRLPGETEAFF; CDR3nt: TGTGCCAGCTCCCTCAGACTCCCCGGGGAGACTGAAGCTTTCTTT
d_gene: NA; j_gene: TRBJ2-5; abundance: once; v_gene: TRBV5-1; CDR3aa: CASSPVVGGSGTQYF; CDR3nt: TGCGCCAGCAGCCCGGTGGTGGGGGGATCGGGGACCCAGTACTTC
d_gene: NA; j_gene: TRBJ2-7; abundance: NA; v_gene: TRBV5-4; CDR3aa: CASRPSGSYEQYF; CDR3nt: TGTGCCAGCAGACCGTCGGGTTCCTACGAGCAGTACTTC
d_gene: NA; j_gene: TRBJ2-7; abundance: NA; v_gene: TRBV20-1; CDR3aa: CSASGAGGPAYEQYF; CDR3nt: TGCAGTGCTAGTGGGGCGGGCGGCCCGGCCTACGAGCAGTACTTC
d_gene: NA; j_gene: TRBJ2-5; abundance: NA; v_gene: TRBV19; CDR3aa: CASRYSLQETQYF; CDR3nt: TGTGCCAGTAGATACAGCCTACAAGAGACCCAGTACTTC
d_gene: NA; j_gene: TRBJ1-4; abundance: NA; v_gene: TRBV7-9; CDR3aa: CASSPRVLGEKLFF; CDR3nt: TGTGCCAGCAGCCCGCGGGTTTTGGGGGAAAAACTGTTTTTT
d_gene: NA; j_gene: TRBJ2-1; abundance: NA; v_gene: TRBV4-1; CDR3aa: CASSQEGRANEQFF; CDR3nt: TGCGCCAGCAGCCAAGAAGGCAGGGCTAATGAGCAGTTCTTC
d_gene: NA; j_gene: TRBJ1-1; abundance: NA; v_gene: TRBV7-6; CDR3aa: CASSLGGILDTEAFF; CDR3nt: TGTGCCAGCAGCTTAGGGGGCATATTGGACACTGAAGCTTTCTTT
d_gene: TRBD2; j_gene: TRBJ2-3; abundance: NA; v_gene: TRBV30; CDR3aa: CAWSRAGRPSTDTQYF; CDR3nt: TGTGCCTGGAGCCGAGCGGGGCGTCCTAGCACAGATACGCAGTATTTT
d_gene: NA; j_gene: TRBJ1-1; abundance: NA; v_gene: TRBV6-4; CDR3aa: CASSATTGTEAFF; CDR3nt: TGTGCCAGCAGTGCGACAACTGGCACTGAAGCTTTCTTT
d_gene: TRBD1; j_gene: TRBJ1-4; abundance: NA; v_gene: TRBV15; CDR3aa: CATRGTGGPNEKLFF; CDR3nt: TGTGCCACCAGAGGAACAGGGGGCCCTAATGAAAAACTGTTTTTT
d_gene: NA; j_gene: TRBJ2-1; abundance: NA; v_gene: TRBV9; CDR3aa: CASSHSGATLNEQFF; CDR3nt: TGTGCCAGCAGCCATAGCGGAGCTACGCTAAATGAGCAGTTCTTC
d_gene: NA; j_gene: TRBJ1-1; abundance: NA; v_gene: TRBV2; CDR3aa: CASSEGHQVSTEAFF; CDR3nt: TGTGCCAGCAGTGAAGGCCATCAGGTCAGCACTGAAGCTTTCTTT
d_gene: NA; j_gene: TRBJ2-7; abundance: NA; v_gene: TRBV5-5; CDR3aa: CASRPGGADSYEQYF; CDR3nt: TGTGCCAGCAGACCCGGAGGGGCCGACTCCTACGAGCAGTACTTC
d_gene: NA; j_gene: TRBJ1-1; abundance: NA; v_gene: TRBV21-1; CDR3aa: CASTQGPDAFF; CDR3nt: TGTGCCAGCACCCAGGGGCCCGACGCTTTCTTT
d_gene: TRBD1; j_gene: TRBJ2-3; abundance: NA; v_gene: TRBV3-1/TRBV3-2; CDR3aa: CASSHIGQGKDTQYF; CDR3nt: TGTGCCAGCAGCCATATTGGACAGGGTAAAGATACGCAGTATTTT
d_gene: NA; j_gene: TRBJ1-1; abundance: NA; v_gene: TRBV5-5; CDR3aa: CASSSNPHTEAFF; CDR3nt: TGTGCCAGCAGTTCTAACCCCCACACTGAAGCTTTCTTT
d_gene: NA; j_gene: TRBJ2-7; abundance: few; v_gene: TRBV4-2; CDR3aa: CASSQGPSYEQYF; CDR3nt: TGTGCCAGCAGCCAAGGGCCCTCCTACGAGCAGTACTTC
d_gene: NA; j_gene: TRBJ1-4; abundance: NA; v_gene: TRBV5-4; CDR3aa: CASNAYPATNEKLFF; CDR3nt: TGTGCCAGCAACGCCTATCCTGCAACTAATGAAAAACTGTTTTTT
d_gene: NA; j_gene: TRBJ2-1; abundance: NA; v_gene: TRBV5-4; CDR3aa: CASSPDRTPFNEQFF; CDR3nt: TGTGCCAGCAGCCCCGACAGGACCCCGTTCAATGAGCAGTTCTTC
d_gene: TRBD1; j_gene: TRBJ1-4; abundance: NA; v_gene: TRBV30; CDR3aa: CAWSVPRGATNEKLFF; CDR3nt: TGTGCCTGGAGTGTTCCCAGGGGGGCAACTAATGAAAAACTGTTTTTT
d_gene: NA; j_gene: TRBJ1-2; abundance: NA; v_gene: TRBV27; CDR3aa: CASSLQGGDYGYTF; CDR3nt: TGTGCCAGCAGTTTACAGGGAGGGGACTATGGCTACACCTTC
d_gene: NA; j_gene: TRBJ2-3; abundance: NA; v_gene: TRBV7-9; CDR3aa: CASISLTGDTQYF; CDR3nt: TGTGCCAGCATCAGCTTAACCGGGGATACGCAGTATTTT
d_gene: TRBD1; j_gene: TRBJ1-3; abundance: NA; v_gene: TRBV9; CDR3aa: CASSVAGTGGQNTIYF; CDR3nt: TGTGCCAGCAGCGTAGCCGGGACAGGGGGCCAGAACACCATATATTTT
d_gene: NA; j_gene: TRBJ2-7; abundance: few; v_gene: TRBV6-1; CDR3aa: CASSENRAYEQYF; CDR3nt: TGTGCCAGCAGTGAAAACAGGGCCTACGAGCAGTACTTC
d_gene: NA; j_gene: TRBJ2-7; abundance: NA; v_gene: TRBV6-6; CDR3aa: CASTPTGREGGNEQYF; CDR3nt: TGTGCCAGCACCCCCACGGGAAGGGAAGGAGGGAACGAGCAGTACTTC
d_gene: NA; j_gene: TRBJ1-1; abundance: NA; v_gene: TRBV12-3/TRBV12-4; CDR3aa: CASSLGPYTEAFF; CDR3nt: TGTGCCAGCAGTTTAGGGCCGTACACTGAAGCTTTCTTT
d_gene: NA; j_gene: TRBJ1-2; abundance: many; v_gene: TRBV3-1/TRBV3-2; CDR3aa: CASSQGSGDRGGYTF; CDR3nt: TGTGCCAGCAGCCAAGGATCGGGGGACCGGGGAGGCTACACCTTC
d_gene: NA; j_gene: TRBJ2-2; abundance: NA; v_gene: TRBV9; CDR3aa: CASSVVPGGTNTGELFF; CDR3nt: TGTGCCAGCAGCGTAGTGCCAGGGGGGACGAACACCGGGGAGCTGTTTTTT
d_gene: TRBD1; j_gene: TRBJ2-7; abundance: NA; v_gene: TRBV7-7; CDR3aa: CASSLGTGGGYEQYF; CDR3nt: TGTGCTAGCAGCTTAGGGACAGGGGGCGGGTACGAGCAGTACTTC
d_gene: NA; j_gene: TRBJ1-2; abundance: NA; v_gene: TRBV9; CDR3aa: CASSTTATGIRNYGYTF; CDR3nt: TGTGCCAGCAGCACTACTGCCACAGGGATCCGTAACTATGGCTACACCTTC
d_gene: TRBD2; j_gene: TRBJ2-3; abundance: NA; v_gene: TRBV5-1; CDR3aa: CASSHGTSGGLTDTQYF; CDR3nt: TGCGCCAGCAGCCACGGGACTAGCGGGGGGCTCACAGATACGCAGTATTTT
d_gene: TRBD2; j_gene: TRBJ2-5; abundance: NA; v_gene: TRBV7-9; CDR3aa: CASSPTAGAMAGEYF; CDR3nt: TGTGCCAGCAGCCCTACAGCGGGGGCCATGGCGGGAGAGTACTTC
d_gene: TRBD1; j_gene: TRBJ1-1; abundance: few; v_gene: TRBV7-9; CDR3aa: CASSSLGTENTEAFF; CDR3nt: TGTGCCAGCAGCTCGTTGGGGACAGAGAACACTGAAGCTTTCTTT
d_gene: NA; j_gene: TRBJ2-7; abundance: NA; v_gene: TRBV27; CDR3aa: CASTFRRAFYEQYF; CDR3nt: TGTGCCAGCACCTTCCGGAGGGCCTTCTACGAGCAGTACTTC
d_gene: NA; j_gene: TRBJ1-2; abundance: NA; v_gene: TRBV12-3/TRBV12-4; CDR3aa: CASSSRPGGYTF; CDR3nt: TGTGCCAGCAGTTCCCGCCCGGGGGGCTACACCTTC
d_gene: NA; j_gene: TRBJ1-1; abundance: NA; v_gene: TRBV5-1; CDR3aa: CASSLVVLGTEAFF; CDR3nt: TGCGCCAGCAGCTTGGTGGTCCTCGGGACTGAAGCTTTCTTT
d_gene: TRBD2; j_gene: TRBJ2-2; abundance: NA; v_gene: TRBV5-1; CDR3aa: CASSSGTSGTNTGELFF; CDR3nt: TGCGCCAGCAGCTCCGGGACTAGCGGAACGAACACCGGGGAGCTGTTTTTT
d_gene: NA; j_gene: TRBJ2-5; abundance: NA; v_gene: TRBV5-4; CDR3aa: CASSLGTGIPETQYF; CDR3nt: TGTGCCAGCAGCTTGGGAACGGGGATCCCAGAGACCCAGTACTTC